This TCR beta chain was captured in a study of T cell changes during pregnancy in multiple sclerosis. Germline CDR1 reads LNHDA; CDR2 reads SQIVND (reference sequence). Trimming took off 6 bases at V and 1 base at J, with 9 bases between the two ends. This CDR3 is 13 amino acids long. There are a few counts of this clone. Repertoires were generated with immunoSEQ multiplex PCR, while TCRdb's copy carries only in-frame clones and drops some. The sample lists about 36,000 clones; roughly 93% were seen once. This chain uses TRBV19 with TRBJ1-1, with TRBD1 as a possible D gene (5 bases). Specimen: CD4+ T cells from peripheral blood mononuclear cells, collected in the first trimester of pregnancy. The sequence derives from a female donor with multiple sclerosis, enrolled in a pregnancy study. CDR3 bases: TGTGCCAGTAGGTTCAGGGAGAACACTGAAGCTTTCTTT. Translating it yields CASRFRENTEAFF.